There are a few counts of the clone carrying this T cell receptor (beta chain). In the PCR, 60 Vbeta and 13 Jbeta primers were used. Measured with immunoSEQ multiplex PCR; TCRdb has only the in-frame clones, and not every one. This table holds about 180,000 clones, under 80% found once. This specimen belongs to a study of cytomegalovirus exposure and HLA in healthy donors. CDR3 size: 13 residues. Germline V lookup: CDR1 WNHNN, CDR2 SYGVQD (reference sequence). The ends were cut back, 2 bases at V and 8 bases at J, with 7 bases in the middle. The specimen was PBMCs. This chain links TRBV10-1 with TRBJ1-6; D remains ambiguous. This receptor was taken from a woman in her 30s in good health and CMV-seropositive. The CDR3 nucleotides are TGCGCCAGCAGTGAGAGAAGAGATTCACCCCTCCACTTT. Its translation: CASSERRDSPLHF.